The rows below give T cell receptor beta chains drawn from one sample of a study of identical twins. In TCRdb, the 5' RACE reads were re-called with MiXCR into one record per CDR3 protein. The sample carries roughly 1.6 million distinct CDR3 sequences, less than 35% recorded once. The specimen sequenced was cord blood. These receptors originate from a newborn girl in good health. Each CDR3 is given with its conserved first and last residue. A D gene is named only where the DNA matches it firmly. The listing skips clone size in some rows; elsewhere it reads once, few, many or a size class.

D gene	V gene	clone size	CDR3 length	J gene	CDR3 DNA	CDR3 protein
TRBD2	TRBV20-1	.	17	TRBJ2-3	TGCAGTGCTAGGTCCGGGACTAGCGGGGCTGACGGGGATACGCAGTATTTT	CSARSGTSGADGDTQYF
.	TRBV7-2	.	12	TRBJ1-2	TGTGCCAGCAGCTTAGTTGGGAGGAGCTACACCTTC	CASSLVGRSYTF
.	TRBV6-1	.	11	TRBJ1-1	TGTGCCAGCAGGCGACAGGTTGAAGCTTTCTTT	CASRRQVEAFF
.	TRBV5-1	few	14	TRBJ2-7	TGCGCCAGCAGCGCGGACATGGGCTCCTACGAGCAGTACTTC	CASSADMGSYEQYF
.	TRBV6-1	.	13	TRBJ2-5	TGTGCCAGCAGTGATTGGGGACGAGAGACCCAGTACTTC	CASSDWGRETQYF
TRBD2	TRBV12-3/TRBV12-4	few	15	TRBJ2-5	TGTGCCAGCAGGTCTGGGACTAGCGGGAGCAATGAGCAGTACTTC	CASRSGTSGSNEQYF
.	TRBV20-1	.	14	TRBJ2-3	TGCAGTGCTAGAAGGCAGGGGACGGCAGATACGCAGTATTTT	CSARRQGTADTQYF
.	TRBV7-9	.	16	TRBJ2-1	TGTGCCAGCAGCCCCCTACAGGGCTCCAACTACAATGAGCAGTTCTTC	CASSPLQGSNYNEQFF
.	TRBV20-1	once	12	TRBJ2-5	TGCAGTGCCGCGAGGGGCCAAGAGACCCAGTACTTC	CSAARGQETQYF
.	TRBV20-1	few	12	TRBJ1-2	TGCAGTGCAGTCCTCCCTGGCCATGGCTACACCTTC	CSAVLPGHGYTF
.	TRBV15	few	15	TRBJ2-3	TGTGCCACCAGAGAAGCCAGTCGATTCACAGATACGCAGTATTTT	CATREASRFTDTQYF
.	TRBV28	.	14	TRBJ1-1	TGTGCCAGCTGGGGGACCCCAGGGGCGGGCGAAGCTTTCTTT	CASWGTPGAGEAFF
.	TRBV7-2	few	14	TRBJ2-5	TGTGCCAGTTCGGCACGAAGGGTAGAAGAGACCCAGTACTTC	CASSARRVEETQYF
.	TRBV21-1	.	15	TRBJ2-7	TGTGCCAGCAGCAATGGTATTAGGGGGAGTTACGAGCAGTACTTC	CASSNGIRGSYEQYF